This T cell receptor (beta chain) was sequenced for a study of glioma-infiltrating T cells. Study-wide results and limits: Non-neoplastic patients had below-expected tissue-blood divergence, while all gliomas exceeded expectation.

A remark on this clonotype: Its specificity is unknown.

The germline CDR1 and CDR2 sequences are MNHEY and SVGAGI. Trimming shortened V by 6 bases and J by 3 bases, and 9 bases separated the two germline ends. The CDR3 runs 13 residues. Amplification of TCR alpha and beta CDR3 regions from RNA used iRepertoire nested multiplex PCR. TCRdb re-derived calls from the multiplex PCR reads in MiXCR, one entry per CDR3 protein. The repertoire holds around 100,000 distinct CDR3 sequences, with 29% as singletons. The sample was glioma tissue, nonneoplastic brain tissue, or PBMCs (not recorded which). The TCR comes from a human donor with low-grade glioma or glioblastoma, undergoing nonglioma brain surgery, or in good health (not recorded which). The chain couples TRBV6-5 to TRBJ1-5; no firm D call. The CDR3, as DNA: TGTGCCAGCAGATGGGGTCTCAATCAGCCCCAGCATTTT. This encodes CASRWGLNQPQHF.